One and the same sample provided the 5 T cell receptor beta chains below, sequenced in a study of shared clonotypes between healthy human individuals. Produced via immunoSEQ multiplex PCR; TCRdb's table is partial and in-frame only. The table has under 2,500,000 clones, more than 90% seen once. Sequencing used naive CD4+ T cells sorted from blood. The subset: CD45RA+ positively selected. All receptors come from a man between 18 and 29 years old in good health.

In DNA, the CDR3 is TGCGCCAGCAGCCAAACCGAACAGACTAGACAAGAGACCCAGTACTTC. This codes for CASSQTEQTRQETQYF. The V call is TRBV4-1, the J call TRBJ2-5; TRBD2 might be the D (6 bases). The germline V gene has CDR1 MGHRA and CDR2 YSYEKL. This CDR3 contains 16 residues. V dropped 2 bases and J dropped 2 bases, with 15 bases sitting between them.

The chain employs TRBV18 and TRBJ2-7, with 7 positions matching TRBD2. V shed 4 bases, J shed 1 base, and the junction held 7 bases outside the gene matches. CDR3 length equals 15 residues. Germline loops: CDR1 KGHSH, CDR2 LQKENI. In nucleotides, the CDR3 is TGTGCCAGCTCACGCGGGGACTACCTATCCTACGAGCAGTACTTC. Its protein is CASSRGDYLSYEQYF.

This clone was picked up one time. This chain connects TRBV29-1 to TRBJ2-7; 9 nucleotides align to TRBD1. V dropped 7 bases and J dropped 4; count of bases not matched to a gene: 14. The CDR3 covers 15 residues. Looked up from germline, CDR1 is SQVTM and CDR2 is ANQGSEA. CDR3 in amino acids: CSAAGTGTPFYEQYF. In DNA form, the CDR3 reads TGCAGCGCTGCCGGGACAGGGACCCCGTTTTACGAGCAGTACTTC.

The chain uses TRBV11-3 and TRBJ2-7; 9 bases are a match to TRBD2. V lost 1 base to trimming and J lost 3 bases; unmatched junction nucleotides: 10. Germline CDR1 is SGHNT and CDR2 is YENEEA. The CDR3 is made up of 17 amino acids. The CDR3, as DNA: TGTGCCAGCAGCTTAGCGTTAGCGGGAGATTTGAGCTACGAGCAGTACTTC. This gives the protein CASSLALAGDLSYEQYF.

The CDR3 DNA reads as TGTGCCAGCAGCTTACAAGGGACAGGGAATACTAAAGCCAAAAACATTCAGTACTTC. This translates into CASSLQGTGNTKAKNIQYF. The rearrangement uses TRBV11-2 and TRBJ2-4; 9 nucleotides match TRBD1. Looked up from germline, CDR1 is SGHAT and CDR2 is FQNNGV. The CDR3 spans 19 residues. J lost 0 bases, V lost 2 bases, and 11 bases had no gene match.